This TCR beta chain was profiled in a study of shared clonotypes between healthy human individuals. The study's findings and limits: Some clonotypes were shared by all four sorted-subset donors, while others were not shared. The non-shared ones had lower generation probabilities than the shared ones. Shared across a few donors were around 5% of the naive CD4 clonotypes.

With respect to this clone: Its specificity is unknown.

The authors' processing: With immunoSEQ giving junction-only sequences and no quality scores, filtering differed. Here immunoSEQ multiplex PCR was the method, and the copy in TCRdb shows in-frame clones only, minus some. D and trimming come from the DNA, and the V and J calls and clone size come from that table. The profile shows fewer than 850,000 clones, about two thirds of them singletons. This CDR3 is 13 amino acids long. Germline V gene sequence: CDR1 SGHDT, CDR2 YYEEEE. V was pared by 1 base and J by 12 bases, with 4 bases of the junction left unmatched. The chain uses TRBV5-6 and TRBJ1-2, with 12 nucleotides matching TRBD1. The origin of this receptor is a woman in her twenties or thirties in good health. Specimen: memory CD4+ T cells sorted from blood. The subset was: CD45RA-negative fraction. This CDR3 is CASSLWDRGQDTF. CDR3 in DNA: TGTGCCAGCAGCTTGTGGGACAGGGGGCAAGACACCTTC.